This TCR beta chain stems from a study of OX40 agonist ivuxolimab in advanced cancers. At the level of the study: Patients with hepatocellular carcinoma, melanoma, renal cell or head and neck cancer made up the dose-escalation patients. Partial responses were recorded for three patients, including one with hepatocellular carcinoma and two with cutaneous melanoma. Whole-study findings and limits: Patients with a partial response at 0.1-3.0 mg/kg had among the lowest clonal expansion. Antigens targeted by the expanded peripheral T cells were not determined.

Data came from immunoSEQ multiplex PCR; TCRdb stores just in-frame clones and leaves some out. The data show some 74,000 clones, around 80% seen once. About this clone: No antigen is known for it.

The V gene lost 0 bases and the J gene lost 7 bases, with 14 bases spanning the gap. The CDR3 runs to 14 residues. In germline, CDR1 is SGHRS, CDR2 YFSETQ. The material was CD4+ or CD8+ T cells sorted from blood, obtained in a trial of the OX40 agonist ivuxolimab. The rearrangement joins TRBV5-1 to TRBJ2-7; no definite D call. The clonotype comes from an adult with an advanced solid tumor such as melanoma, head and neck, liver or kidney cancer. For the CDR3, the DNA is TGCGCCAGCAGCTTGGGGACCAGTGAAAGGGAGCAGTACTTC. It yields the protein CASSLGTSEREQYF.